Following are 27 T cell receptor beta chains from one sample sequenced in a study of blood T cell repertoires in COVID-19. Some clones are missing from TCRdb's copy, which holds only in-frame ones; the method was immunoSEQ multiplex PCR. The table records 150,000 to 200,000 clones, roughly 81% of them present only once. Source material: peripheral blood. These receptors came from a woman between 45 and 65 years old with COVID-19, enrolled during active disease.

This chain joins TRBV5-5 and TRBJ2-3; 10 bases match TRBD1. This CDR3 region has 15 residues. With 4 bases clipped from V and 6 bases from J, the junction kept 8 bases outside the gene matches. Germline CDR1 SGHKS, CDR2 YYEKEE (reference sequence). The CDR3 nucleotides read TGTGCCAGCAGCGCCCGACAGGGGGCCCTGGATACGCAGTATTTT. It translates to CASSARQGALDTQYF.

The rearrangement joins TRBV19 to TRBJ1-3, with TRBD1 matching over 8 bases. CDR1 LNHDA and CDR2 SQIVND come from the germline V gene (reference sequence). CDR3 size: 16 residues. The J segment lost 3 bases and the V segment lost 7 bases, leaving 11 bases of the junction unmatched. DNA of the CDR3: TGTGCCAGTAACAGGACAGGGAAACTTTGTGGAAACACCATATATTTT. Residues: CASNRTGKLCGNTIYF.

The chain carries TRBV5-1 and TRBJ2-6; the D gene is possibly TRBD2 (5 bases). The CDR3 sequence is 15 residues long. Trimming cost V 3 bases and J 1 base, with 8 bases left between them. Germline CDR1 is SGHRS and CDR2 is YFSETQ. CDR3 DNA: TGCGCCAGCAGCTCGAGGGAGTCTGGGGCCAACGTCCTGACTTTC. Amino acid sequence: CASSSRESGANVLTF. The variable domain in full, completed from reference TRBV5-1 and TRBJ2-6, reads KAGVTQTPRYLIKTRGQQVTLSCSPISGHRSVSWYQQTPGQGLQFLFEYFSETQRNKGNFPGRFSGRQFSNSRSEMNVSTLELGDSALYLCASSSRESGANVLTFGAGSRLTVL.

This clone was counted once. The chain links TRBV6-7 to TRBJ1-3; tentatively, D is TRBD1 (5 bases). TRBV6-7 is given ORF status, its function remaining uncertain. V lost 10 bases and J 4 bases, leaving 26 bases between the germline ends. The CDR3 length is 17 residues. The CDR3 nucleotides read TGTGCCACGCCAACCGGACAATCGGGCTACGGCGGAAACACCATATATTTT. It is translated as CATPTGQSGYGGNTIYF.

The chain links TRBV4-1 to TRBJ2-1, with a tentative D call TRBD1 (6 bases). With 4 bases removed from V and 4 bases from J, the gap between germline ends came to 14 bases. The CDR3 runs to 15 residues. Germline CDR1 reads MGHRA; CDR2 reads YSYEKL. This CDR3 is CASSLGQSPYNEQFF. CDR3 bases: TGCGCCAGCAGCCTCGGACAGTCCCCATACAATGAGCAGTTCTTC.

The V and J genes are TRBV7-6 and TRBJ1-5, with 8 bases identical to TRBD1. After removal of 5 bases from V and 6 bases from J, the junction contained 9 bases not matched to a gene. Germline V lookup: CDR1 SGHVS, CDR2 FNYEAQ. The CDR3 length is 15 residues. The CDR3 DNA sequence: TGTGCCAGCAGCACCCTCCAGGGGGCCGGTCAGCCCCAGCATTTT. Translating gives CASSTLQGAGQPQHF.

A remark on this clone: One junction end disagrees with the germline gene, perhaps due to a read error. V and J are TRBV7-7 and TRBJ2-2, with 10 bases that match TRBD1. The CDR3 runs to 19 residues. CDR1 SSHAT and CDR2 FNYEAQ come from the germline V gene (reference sequence). This CDR3 reads CASSLDRRMGQGNAGELFF. CDR3 bases: TGTGCCAGCAGCTTAGATAGGCGTATGGGACAGGGGAACGCCGGGGAGCTGTTTTTT.

The J gene is TRBJ1-6, the V gene TRBV7-2, with TRBD1 matching 8 bases. The junction had 7 bases not matched to a gene; V was cut back by 5 bases and J by 7 bases. This CDR3 is built from 15 residues. Per the germline V gene, CDR1 is SGHTA and CDR2 is FQGNSA. The CDR3 reads CASSIHGTGNSPLHF. Here the CDR3 DNA reads TGTGCCAGCAGCATACATGGGACAGGAAATTCACCCCTCCACTTT. Full variable domain (remainder filled in from reference TRBV7-2 and TRBJ1-6): GAGVSQSPSNKVTEKGKDVELRCDPISGHTALYWYRQSLGQGLEFLIYFQGNSAPDKSGLPSDRFSAERTGGSVSTLTIQRTQQEDSAVYLCASSIHGTGNSPLHFGNGTRLTVT.

The gene calls are TRBV5-6 and TRBJ1-3; D gene unclear. Germline V gene lookup returns CDR1 SGHDT and CDR2 YYEEEE. CDR3 length: 15 amino acids. V was cut by 3 bases and J by 0 bases, with 10 bases left in between. The CDR3 DNA is TGTGCCAGCAGCTCCGACTCCTTCTCTGGAAACACCATATATTTT. This translates into CASSSDSFSGNTIYF.

The rearrangement joins TRBV9 to TRBJ2-3; 7 bases map to TRBD2. CDR1 is SGDLS, CDR2 YYNGEE, per germline. The CDR3 contains 16 residues. The V gene end was trimmed by 1 base and the J gene end by 5 bases; junction bases not matched to a gene: 10. Here the CDR3 reads CASSVTPGIAGDTQYF. The CDR3 DNA follows: TGTGCCAGCAGCGTAACCCCTGGGATAGCGGGAGATACGCAGTATTTT.

This chain joins TRBV7-9 and TRBJ2-3; 7 nucleotides align to TRBD2. V shed 6 bases and J 3 bases; nucleotides not matched to a gene: 9. The germline CDR1 and CDR2 sequences are SEHNR and FQNEAQ (reference sequence). The CDR3 totals 15 residues. For the CDR3, the DNA is TGTGCCAGCAGTCCCTGGGGGGGGTCGACAGATACGCAGTATTTT. Translation: CASSPWGGSTDTQYF.

This clone has just one count. V is TRBV10-3 and J is TRBJ1-4; tentatively, D is TRBD1 (5 bases). The CDR3 spans 15 residues. V was clipped by 4 bases and J by 10 bases, with 19 bases between them. CDR1 and CDR2 from the germline V gene are ENHRY and SYGVKD. CDR3 nucleotides: TGTGCCATCAGTGTAAGCAGGGCCTCGGAGGGAAAACTGTTTTTT. It encodes CAISVSRASEGKLFF.

V usage is TRBV6-5 and J usage is TRBJ1-3, with D perhaps matching TRBD1 (5 bases). Germline V gene sequence: CDR1 MNHEY, CDR2 SVGAGI. V dropped 6 bases and J dropped 2 bases, with 11 bases sitting between them. The length of the CDR3 is 14 residues. The CDR3 is CASSVGGTGNTIYF. The CDR3 DNA follows: TGTGCCAGCAGCGTGGGGGGTACTGGAAACACCATATATTTT.

Here the CDR3 DNA reads TGTGCCAGCAGTACTGACAGGGGTGACGGAGAGACCCAGTACTTC. Protein: CASSTDRGDGETQYF. V is TRBV27 and J is TRBJ2-5; 8 bases are a match to TRBD1. This CDR3 spans 15 amino acids. From germline, CDR1 is MNHEY and CDR2 SMNVEV (reference sequence). The V and J ends lost 5 bases and 4 bases, in that order; junction bases with no gene match: 9.

V is TRBV10-3 and J is TRBJ2-7, with 10 bases lining up with TRBD1. The V segment lost 3 bases and the J segment 5 bases; nucleotides outside the gene matches: 10. The germline gives CDR1 ENHRY, CDR2 SYGVKD. The CDR3 consists of 16 residues. The DNA of the CDR3 is TGTGCCATCAGTGACGGGCTCCAGGGACAGGGGAACGAGCAGTACTTC. Encoded protein: CAISDGLQGQGNEQYF.

This rearrangement joins TRBV19 to TRBJ2-7; 8 bases match TRBD1. Germline values: CDR1 LNHDA, CDR2 SQIVND (reference sequence). This CDR3 contains 14 residues. With 5 bases clipped from V and 2 bases from J, the junction kept 5 bases outside the gene matches. CDR3 coding DNA: TGTGCCAGTAGTCTCAGGACAGGGACCTACGAGCAGTACTTC. This codes for CASSLRTGTYEQYF.

This clone has only a few counts. The V call is TRBV10-3, the J call TRBJ1-5, with 9 bases aligning to TRBD1. CDR1 and CDR2 from the germline V gene are ENHRY and SYGVKD. V lost 2 bases to trimming and J lost 7 bases; unmatched junction nucleotides: 12. This CDR3 region has 17 residues. CDR3 residues: CAISEDRGGAHQQPQHF. CDR3 nucleotide sequence: TGTGCCATCAGTGAGGACAGGGGGGGGGCGCACCAGCAGCCCCAGCATTTT.

The chain is built from TRBV25-1 and TRBJ2-5, with no clear D. The CDR3 consists of 15 residues. Germline CDR1 and CDR2: MGHDK and SYGVNS. Trimming left V 3 bases short and J 2 bases short, with 13 bases between. Here the CDR3 reads CASSDFQRTQETQYF. CDR3 sequence (DNA): TGTGCCAGCAGTGATTTCCAGCGCACGCAAGAGACCCAGTACTTC.

The chain combines TRBV6-1 with TRBJ2-1; 10 positions match TRBD2. CDR3 length: 17 amino acids. Germline CDR1 is MNHNS and CDR2 is SASEGT. After removal of 1 base from V and 6 bases from J, the junction contained 9 bases not matched to a gene. CDR3 region: CASSEVPLAGAANEQFF. The CDR3 DNA sequence: TGTGCCAGCAGTGAAGTGCCCCTAGCGGGGGCGGCCAATGAGCAGTTCTTC.

The gene calls are TRBV5-4 and TRBJ1-4; D is unresolved. CDR1 is SGHNT, CDR2 YYREEE, per germline (reference sequence). The V end lost 7 bases, the J end lost 8 bases, and 6 bases lay between the germline ends. There are 10 residues in the CDR3. The DNA for the CDR3 is TGTGCCAGCGGGAGAGAAAAACTGTTTTTT. The encoded protein is CASGREKLFF. Full variable domain (missing parts from reference TRBV5-4 and TRBJ1-4): ETGVTQSPTHLIKTRGQQVTLRCSSQSGHNTVSWYQQALGQGPQFIFQYYREEENGRGNFPPRFSGLQFPNYSSELNVNALELDDSALYLCASGREKLFFGSGTQLSVL.

The J gene is TRBJ2-7, the V gene TRBV9; D is undetermined. The CDR3 extends over 14 amino acids. V gave up 0 bases and J gave up 0 bases, with 7 bases separating them. CDR1 SGDLS and CDR2 YYNGEE come from the germline V gene. The CDR3 is CASSVDPSSYEQYF. The CDR3 nucleotides read TGTGCCAGCAGCGTAGACCCGAGCTCCTACGAGCAGTACTTC.

The V call is TRBV15, the J call TRBJ1-2; no reliable D call. Germline assignment: CDR1 LNHNV and CDR2 YYDKDF (reference sequence). The CDR3 sequence is 14 residues long. V was cut by 0 bases and J by 3 bases, with 8 bases left in between. Here the CDR3 reads CATSRDRQDYGYTF. The CDR3 DNA is TGTGCCACCAGCAGAGATCGGCAGGACTATGGCTACACCTTC.

This clone appeared once. The chain joins TRBV2 to TRBJ2-3; D is undetermined. Germline V CDR1 and CDR2: SNHLY, FYNNEI. V lost 1 base, J lost 10 bases, and 12 bases lay in between. The CDR3 sequence is 13 residues long. DNA for the CDR3: TGTGCCAGCAGTGAAGGAGGTCCTCCTGCGCAGTATTTT. Protein sequence: CASSEGGPPAQYF.

V gene TRBV14 combines with J gene TRBJ1-5; perhaps TRBD1 as D (6 bases). Germline V gene sequence: CDR1 SGHDN, CDR2 FVKESK. Trimming took off 2 bases at V and 3 bases at J, with 8 bases between the two ends. The CDR3 has 14 residues. CDR3 sequence: CASSQTGTNQPQHF. In DNA, the CDR3 is TGTGCCAGCAGCCAAACAGGGACCAATCAGCCCCAGCATTTT.

The chain links TRBV27 to TRBJ1-2, with D unclear. Trimming shortened V by 0 bases and J by 1 base, and 6 bases separated the two germline ends. Germline assignment: CDR1 MNHEY and CDR2 SMNVEV (reference sequence). CDR3 length: 14 amino acids. Here the CDR3 DNA reads TGTGCCAGCAGTTTATCGGGCAGTAACTATGGCTACACCTTC. Its protein is CASSLSGSNYGYTF.

This sequence joins TRBV12-3 or TRBV12-4 and TRBJ2-1, with a tentative D call TRBD1 (5 bases). CDR3 length equals 13 residues. V was trimmed by 7 bases and J by 7 bases, leaving 14 bases between them. Here the CDR3 DNA reads TGTGCCAGCACCGAGACAGCCTGGAATGAGCAGTTCTTC. Translating gives CASTETAWNEQFF.

The CDR3 reads CASSPGGAVSSGNTIYF. The DNA of the CDR3 is TGTGCCAGCAGCCCAGGGGGCGCGGTCAGCTCTGGAAACACCATATATTTT. The chain has TRBV7-2 and TRBJ1-3; TRBD1 aligns across 8 bases. CDR3 length: 17 amino acids. CDR1 is SGHTA, CDR2 FQGNSA, per germline. The junction had 9 bases not matched to a gene; V was cut back by 5 bases and J by 0 bases.